The sequence of this T cell receptor (beta chain) was determined in a study of cytomegalovirus exposure and HLA in healthy donors. Whole-study findings and limits: One variant, a missense change in DCLRE1C, was linked in a later analysis to TCR beta V- and J-gene trimming.

Use of 60 Vbeta and 13 Jbeta primers characterized the PCR. The assay was immunoSEQ multiplex PCR, and TCRdb's table has in-frame clones only and misses some. Here the sample spans some 150,000 clones, roughly a tenth being singletons. As concerns this clone: The antigen is unknown.

This CDR3 has 15 amino acids. The ends lost 7 bases at V and 0 bases at J; junction bases unmatched: 3. Germline CDR1 is LNHDA and CDR2 is SQIVND (reference sequence). The TCR comes from a male donor in good health and CMV-seronegative. The source material was PBMCs. The genes are TRBV19 and TRBJ2-6; 7 bases are a match to TRBD2. The CDR3 coding sequence is TGTGCCAGTAACCGGGGGGACTCTGGGGCCAACGTCCTGACTTTC. Protein product: CASNRGDSGANVLTF.